Below, one T cell receptor beta chain is given with its context. The antigen is unknown. From germline, CDR1 is MNHEY and CDR2 SVGAGI. V lost 6 bases, J lost 2 bases, and 13 bases lay in between. There are 14 residues in the CDR3. Individual cDNA molecules carried attached unique molecular identifiers. TCRdb reprocessed the 5' RACE reads with MiXCR, giving one entry per CDR3 protein. The sample lists about 71,000 distinct CDR3 sequences, around 12% occurring once. The data are from a study of early T cells in non-severe SARS-CoV-2 infection. Study details: Sequencing input comprised bulk RNA from unsorted whole blood; chain pairing was not available. Study-level findings and limits: In VDJdb matching, anti-spike CD8 responses were favored while private and CD4 specificities went missing.

This chain connects TRBV6-5 to TRBJ2-5; D could derive from TRBD1 or TRBD2 (5 bases each). This sequence was found in an adult who was a healthcare worker with PCR-confirmed SARS-CoV-2 infection or an uninfected control (not recorded which). Sample: whole blood, taken at baseline. The CDR3: CASSPRDGQETQYF. In DNA, the CDR3 is TGTGCCAGCAGCCCCAGGGACGGGCAAGAGACCCAGTACTTC.